The clone carrying this T cell receptor beta chain came up many times. The authors built TCR beta libraries using iRepertoire HTBI primers and Arm-PCR of CDR3 regions. In TCRdb, the multiplex PCR reads were re-called with MiXCR into one record per CDR3 protein. The sample contains 540,000 or so distinct CDR3 sequences, about 13% of which appear only once. These data come from a study of regulatory T cells in long-lasting Graves disease. In the study overall: Graves' patients (newly diagnosed) had been on antithyroid drugs under 3 months.

As to time point: newly diagnosed GD, antithyroid drugs for less than 3 months. RNA from PBMCs was the source of the TCR library. The same data also went into a second study, on T cells in Graves' hyperthyroidism and ophthalmopathy.

This TCR was recovered from a man in his thirties or forties with Graves disease. The sample here was peripheral blood mononuclear cells (PBMCs), taken at new diagnosis, from a patient treated with antithyroid drugs.

The CDR3: CASEVAGGTDTQYF. In DNA form, the CDR3 reads TGTGCCAGCGAGGTGGCGGGAGGTACAGATACGCAGTATTTT. The chain is built from TRBV2 and TRBJ2-3; 8 nucleotides agree with TRBD2. This CDR3 comprises 14 residues. V shed 8 bases, J shed 3 bases, and the junction held 7 bases outside the gene matches. Germline values: CDR1 SNHLY, CDR2 FYNNEI.